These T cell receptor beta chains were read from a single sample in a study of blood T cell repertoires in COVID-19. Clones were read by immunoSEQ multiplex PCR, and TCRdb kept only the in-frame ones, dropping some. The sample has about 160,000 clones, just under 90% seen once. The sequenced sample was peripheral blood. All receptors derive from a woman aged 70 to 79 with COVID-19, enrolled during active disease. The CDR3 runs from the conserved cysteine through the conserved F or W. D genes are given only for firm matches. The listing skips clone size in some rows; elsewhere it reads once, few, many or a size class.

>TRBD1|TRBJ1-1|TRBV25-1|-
CASSGMGQGDTEAFF
TGTGCCAGCAGTGGGATGGGACAGGGGGACACTGAAGCTTTCTTT
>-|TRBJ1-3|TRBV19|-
CASSMYRAGNTIYF
TGTGCCAGTAGTATGTATCGGGCTGGAAACACCATATATTTT
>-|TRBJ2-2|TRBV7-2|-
CASSPRRANTGELFF
TGTGCCAGCAGCCCCAGGCGAGCGAACACCGGGGAGCTGTTTTTT
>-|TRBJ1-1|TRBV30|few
CAWSRSWGESNTEAFF
TGTGCCTGGAGTAGGTCTTGGGGGGAATCGAACACTGAAGCTTTCTTT
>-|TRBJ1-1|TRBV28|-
CASSLRTEAFF
TGTGCCAGCAGTTTGCGTACTGAAGCTTTCTTT
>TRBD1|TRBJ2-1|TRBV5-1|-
CASSIYRGQSGNEQFF
TGCGCCAGCAGCATCTACAGGGGGCAGTCAGGCAATGAGCAGTTCTTC
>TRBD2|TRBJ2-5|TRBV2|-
CASSDPGGPSRETQYF
TGTGCCAGCAGCGACCCGGGGGGGCCCTCGCGAGAGACCCAGTACTTC
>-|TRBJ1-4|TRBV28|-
CASRLWGPDNEKLFF
TGTGCCAGCAGACTGTGGGGCCCAGATAATGAAAAACTGTTTTTT
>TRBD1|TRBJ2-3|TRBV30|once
CAWSVWDRGTDTQYF
TGTGCCTGGAGTGTATGGGACAGGGGAACAGATACGCAGTATTTT
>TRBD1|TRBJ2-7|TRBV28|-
CASSSTGTAYEQYF
TGTGCCAGCAGTTCGACCGGGACAGCCTACGAGCAGTACTTC
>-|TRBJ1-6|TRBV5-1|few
CASSLIGQGNSPLHF
TGCGCCAGCAGCTTGATAGGCCAGGGGAATTCACCCCTCCACTTT
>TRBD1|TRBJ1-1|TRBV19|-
CASSPLQGAWTEAFF
TGTGCCAGTAGTCCCTTACAGGGGGCATGGACTGAAGCTTTCTTT
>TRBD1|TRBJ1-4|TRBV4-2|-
CASSQGQGLFF
TGTGCCAGCAGCCAAGGACAGGGCCTGTTTTTT
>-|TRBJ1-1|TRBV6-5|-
CASRASTGSLTEAFF
TGTGCCAGCAGGGCTTCAACAGGGAGCCTGACTGAAGCTTTCTTT
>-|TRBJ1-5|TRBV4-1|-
CASSQDRERGRGNQPQHF
TGCGCCAGCAGCCAAGATCGCGAAAGGGGCAGAGGAAATCAGCCCCAGCATTTT
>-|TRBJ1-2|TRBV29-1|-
CSAYRRSDGGYTF
TGCAGCGCTTACAGGCGTAGTGATGGTGGCTACACCTTC
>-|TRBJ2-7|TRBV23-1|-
CASSQTRPPGTRFYEQYF
TGCGCCAGCAGTCAAACCCGCCCTCCGGGAACAAGATTCTACGAGCAGTACTTC
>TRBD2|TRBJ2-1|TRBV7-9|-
CASSAKVTSGGANEQFF
TGTGCCAGCAGCGCGAAAGTTACTAGCGGGGGGGCAAATGAGCAGTTCTTC
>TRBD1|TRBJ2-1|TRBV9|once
CASSPRPTGGYNEQFF
TGTGCCAGCAGCCCCCGCCCGACAGGGGGCTACAATGAGCAGTTCTTC
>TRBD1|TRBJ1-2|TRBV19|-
CASSIVYGTGNGYTF
TGTGCCAGTAGTATAGTCTATGGGACAGGGAATGGCTACACCTTC
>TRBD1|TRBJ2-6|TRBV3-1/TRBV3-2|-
CASSQRVSRQGESGANVLTF
TGTGCCAGCAGCCAACGGGTATCGCGGCAGGGGGAGTCTGGGGCCAACGTCCTGACTTTC
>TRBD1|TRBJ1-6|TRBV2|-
CASRSGTESSPLHF
TGTGCCAGCAGGTCCGGGACAGAGAGTTCACCCCTCCACTTT
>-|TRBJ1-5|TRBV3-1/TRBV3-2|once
CASSPGYSNQPQHF
TGTGCCAGCAGCCCGGGGTATAGCAATCAGCCCCAGCATTTT
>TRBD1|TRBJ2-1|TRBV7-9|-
CASSVNRGATYNEQFF
TGTGCCAGCAGCGTCAACAGGGGCGCTACCTACAATGAGCAGTTCTTC
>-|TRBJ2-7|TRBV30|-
CAWGDTRFSYEQYF
TGTGCCTGGGGGGACACCCGATTTTCCTACGAGCAGTACTTC
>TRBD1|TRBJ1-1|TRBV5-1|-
CASSGTGLNTEAFF
TGCGCCAGCAGTGGGACAGGGCTGAACACTGAAGCTTTCTTT
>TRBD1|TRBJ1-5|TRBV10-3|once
CAISKTGDVIPQHF
TGTGCCATCAGTAAGACAGGGGACGTCATTCCCCAGCATTTT
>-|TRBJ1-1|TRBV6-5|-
CASSPQGYTEAFF
TGTGCCAGCAGTCCCCAGGGATACACTGAAGCTTTCTTT
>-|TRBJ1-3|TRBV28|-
CASSLALAGRGNTIYF
TGTGCCAGCAGTTTAGCCCTAGCCGGACGGGGAAACACCATATATTTT
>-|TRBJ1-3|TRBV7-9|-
CASSLVGASGNTIYF
TGTGCCAGCAGCTTAGTGGGGGCGTCCGGAAACACCATATATTTT
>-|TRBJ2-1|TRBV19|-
CASSAGSSYNEQFF
TGTGCCAGTAGTGCGGGGAGCTCCTACAATGAGCAGTTCTTC
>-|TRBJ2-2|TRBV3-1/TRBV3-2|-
CASSQARNTGELFF
TGTGCCAGCAGCCAAGCCAGGAACACCGGGGAGCTGTTTTTT
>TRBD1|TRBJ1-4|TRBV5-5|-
CASSLAGGTGGEKLFF
TGTGCCAGCAGCTTGGCCGGTGGGACAGGAGGGGAAAAACTGTTTTTT
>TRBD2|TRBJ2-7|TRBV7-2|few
CASSLAGGAMIEQYF
TGTGCCAGCAGCTTAGCCGGGGGGGCCATGATCGAGCAGTACTTC
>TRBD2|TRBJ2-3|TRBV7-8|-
CASSPWTSGGTDTQYF
TGTGCCAGCAGCCCGTGGACTAGCGGGGGAACAGATACGCAGTATTTT
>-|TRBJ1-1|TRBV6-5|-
CASSTTGIMNTEAFF
TGTGCCAGCAGTACCACAGGGATCATGAACACTGAAGCTTTCTTT
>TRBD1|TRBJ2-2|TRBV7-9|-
CASSRSGTGGFGTGELFF
TGTGCCAGCAGCCGCTCCGGGACAGGGGGCTTTGGCACCGGGGAGCTGTTTTTT
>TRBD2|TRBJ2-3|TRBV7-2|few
CASSSPSLAGASTDTQYF
TGTGCCAGCAGCTCCCCTTCACTAGCGGGGGCAAGCACAGATACGCAGTATTTT
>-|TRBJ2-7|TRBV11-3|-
CASSFRSGYEQYF
TGTGCCAGCAGCTTTAGATCCGGTTACGAGCAGTACTTC
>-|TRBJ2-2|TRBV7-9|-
CASSSPLVTWNTGELFF
TGTGCCAGCAGCTCCCCCCTAGTTACATGGAACACCGGGGAGCTGTTTTTT
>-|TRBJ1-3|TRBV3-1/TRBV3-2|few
CASSASTGNTIYF
TGTGCCAGCAGCGCCTCTACCGGAAACACCATATATTTT
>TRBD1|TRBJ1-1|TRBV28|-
CASRDSRTGVAEAFF
TGTGCCAGCAGGGACTCGCGGACAGGGGTAGCTGAAGCTTTCTTT
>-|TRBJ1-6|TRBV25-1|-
CASRQTGLGSPLHF
TGTGCCAGCAGACAAACAGGGTTAGGTTCACCCCTCCACTTT
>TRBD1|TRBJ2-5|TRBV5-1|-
CASSFPQDRGPQETQYF
TGCGCCAGCAGCTTCCCCCAGGACAGGGGGCCCCAGGAGACCCAGTACTTC
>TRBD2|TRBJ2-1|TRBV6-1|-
CASSEVGGGELEQFF
TGTGCCAGCAGTGAAGTGGGCGGGGGGGAGCTCGAGCAGTTCTTC
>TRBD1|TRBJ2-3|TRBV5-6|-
CASRTTGDPTDTQYF
TGTGCCAGCAGAACGACAGGGGACCCCACAGATACGCAGTATTTT
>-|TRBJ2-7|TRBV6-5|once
CASSSRVEQYF
TGTGCCAGCAGCAGCAGGGTTGAGCAGTACTTC